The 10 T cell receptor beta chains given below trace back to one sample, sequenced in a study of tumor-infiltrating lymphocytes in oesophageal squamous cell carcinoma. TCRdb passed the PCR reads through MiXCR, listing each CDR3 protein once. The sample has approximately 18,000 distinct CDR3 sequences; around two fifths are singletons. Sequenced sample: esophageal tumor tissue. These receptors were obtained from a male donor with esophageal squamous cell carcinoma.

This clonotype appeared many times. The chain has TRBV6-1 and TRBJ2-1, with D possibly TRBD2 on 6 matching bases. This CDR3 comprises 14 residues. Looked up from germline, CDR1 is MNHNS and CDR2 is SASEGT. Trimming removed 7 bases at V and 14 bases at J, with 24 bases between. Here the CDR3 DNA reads TGTGCCAGCATTGCTTCCGGGACTTTCGGGACGGAGTTCTTC. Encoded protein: CASIASGTFGTEFF.

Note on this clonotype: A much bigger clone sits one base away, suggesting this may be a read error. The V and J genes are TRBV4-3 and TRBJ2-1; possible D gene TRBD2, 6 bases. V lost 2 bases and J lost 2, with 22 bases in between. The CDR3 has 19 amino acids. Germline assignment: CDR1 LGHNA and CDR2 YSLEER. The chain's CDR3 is CASSQLRGGAIGAYNEQFF. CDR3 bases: TGCGCCAGCAGCCAATTAAGGGGCGGGGCTATCGGGGCCTACAATGAGCAGTTCTTC.

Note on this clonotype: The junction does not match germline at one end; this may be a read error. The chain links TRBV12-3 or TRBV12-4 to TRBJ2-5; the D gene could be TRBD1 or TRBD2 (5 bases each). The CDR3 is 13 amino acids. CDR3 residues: CASRLQGDSPLHF. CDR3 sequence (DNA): TGTGCCAGCAGGTTGCAGGGAGATTCACCCCTCCACTTC.

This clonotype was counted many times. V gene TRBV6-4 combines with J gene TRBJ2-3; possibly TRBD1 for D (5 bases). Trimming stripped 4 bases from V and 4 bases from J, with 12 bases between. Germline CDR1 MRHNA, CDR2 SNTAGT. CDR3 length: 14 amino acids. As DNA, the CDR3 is TGTGCCAGCAGTGTCCAGGGTGCGGCAGATACGCAGTATTTT. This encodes CASSVQGAADTQYF.

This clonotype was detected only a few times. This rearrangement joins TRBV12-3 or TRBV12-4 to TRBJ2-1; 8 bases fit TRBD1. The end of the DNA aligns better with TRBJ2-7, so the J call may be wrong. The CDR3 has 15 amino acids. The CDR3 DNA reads TGTGCCAGCAGTTTATATACGGACAGGGACTACGAGCAGTACTTC. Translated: CASSLYTDRDYEQYF.

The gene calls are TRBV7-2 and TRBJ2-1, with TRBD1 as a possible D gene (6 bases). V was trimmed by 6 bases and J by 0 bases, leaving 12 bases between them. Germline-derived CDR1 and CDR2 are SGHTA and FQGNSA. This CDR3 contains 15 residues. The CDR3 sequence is CASRTTGSSYNEQFF. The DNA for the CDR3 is TGTGCCAGCAGGACCACAGGGAGCTCCTACAATGAGCAGTTCTTC.

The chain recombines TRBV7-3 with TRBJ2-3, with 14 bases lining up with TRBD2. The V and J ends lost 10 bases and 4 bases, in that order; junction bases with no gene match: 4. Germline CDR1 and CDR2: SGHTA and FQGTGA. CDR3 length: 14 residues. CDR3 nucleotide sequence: TGTGCCAATACGGGACTAGCGGGAGCAGATACGCAGTATTTT. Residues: CANTGLAGADTQYF.

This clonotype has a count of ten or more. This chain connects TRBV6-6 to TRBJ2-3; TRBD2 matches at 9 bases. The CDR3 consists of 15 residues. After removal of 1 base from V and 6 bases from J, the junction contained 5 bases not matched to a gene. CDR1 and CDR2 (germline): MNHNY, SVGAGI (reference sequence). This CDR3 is CASSYFSGGKDTQYF. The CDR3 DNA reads TGTGCCAGCAGTTACTTTAGCGGGGGAAAGGATACGCAGTATTTT.

CDR3 nucleotide sequence: TGTGCCAGCAGTAATAGCGGGAGCACAGATACGCAGTATTTT. Its protein product is CASSNSGSTDTQYF. The chain employs TRBV7-6 and TRBJ2-3; 7 bases agree with TRBD2. Germline assignment: CDR1 SGHVS and CDR2 FNYEAQ. The CDR3 loop spans 14 amino acids. Trimming removed 6 bases from V and 0 bases from J; junction bases left unmatched: 3.

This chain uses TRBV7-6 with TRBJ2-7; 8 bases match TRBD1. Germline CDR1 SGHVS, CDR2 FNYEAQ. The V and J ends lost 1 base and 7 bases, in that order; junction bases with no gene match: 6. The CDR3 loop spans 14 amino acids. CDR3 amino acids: CASSLVQGGWEQYF. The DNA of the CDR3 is TGTGCCAGCAGCTTAGTACAGGGGGGTTGGGAGCAGTACTTC.